The T cell receptor beta chain described here comes from a study of blood T cell repertoires in COVID-19 (TCRdb year 2020). With regard to the full study: Samples from collaborators originated in the United States, Italy and Spain and spanned both the acute and convalescent phases of COVID-19. The prospective study material was composed of cDNA or gDNA derived from T cells, B-cell-depleted T cells, or PBMCs. Samples were obtained from the ongoing ImmuneRACE study (first 160 participants) and from about 1,300 subjects provided by 6 global collaborators. The dataset comprised deeply sampled blood TCRbeta repertoires from subjects exposed to, actively infected with, or recovered from COVID-19. HLA class I and class II types, where available, came from metadata supplied by the sample provider rather than from assay-based typing. The repertoires were released in a freely available public database intended as a resource for research on the immune response to SARS-CoV-2. The sample metadata nearly always contained a de-identified subject ID, COVID-19 status, age in years and sex. General study outcomes and caveats: How much clinical and demographic metadata was included differed by source and by participant, and the metadata was provided uncurated.

With respect to this clone: What this receptor recognizes is not known. It has no much larger one-base neighbor in the sample; base qualities were not kept.

Reading from cysteine to phenylalanine, the CDR3 counts 19 amino acids. Of the read, only the CDR3 DNA is kept; its 57 bases are in frame from base 1. CDR1 is given as MNHEY and CDR2 as SVGEGT, both from the germline V gene. Trimming accounts for 5 bases at V and 2 bases at J, while the number of junction bases matched to no gene is 18. TCRbeta CDR3 regions were amplified from genomic DNA by means of the immunoSEQ Assay, a bias-controlled multiplex PCR. From the authors' description of their analysis: Nucleated cell counts per sample were estimated from amplification of reference gene primers within the assay. Sequence reads were collapsed and filtered to measure the absolute abundance of every unique TCRbeta CDR3 rearrangement. Productive Simpson clonality was computed per sample as the square root of Simpson's diversity index over productive rearrangements. Here the immuneACCESS table is served through TCRdb, limited to in-frame sequences with V and J called. Missing clones are a known gap in these copies; in checked studies unresolved V genes cover under half, and the rest lacks a known reason. For V, J and clone size, that table is used; D and trimming come from the DNA. A total of some 200,000 clones appear in this sample, 75% to 80% of them only once. Roughly 7.8% of the sample rests with the top ten.

Each collaborating institution followed its own protocols to collect whole blood in K2EDTA tubes. Collaborator samples were shipped for TCRbeta analysis as frozen whole blood, isolated PBMCs, or DNA extracted from either sample type. Sequencing input: peripheral blood. The sequence was obtained from a woman aged 45-65 years with active or convalescent COVID-19. The sequence links TRBV6-2 or TRBV6-3 to TRBJ1-5; 7 bases in the junction line up with TRBD1. For the CDR3, the sequence is CASSPLLGQVEGGNQPQHF. In nucleotides, the sequence is TGTGCCAGCAGTCCACTATTAGGACAGGTGGAAGGCGGCAATCAGCCCCAGCATTTT.